This passage covers 24 T cell receptor beta chains from one sample sequenced in a study of blood T cells in healthy people across ages. Using a J-beta primer mix together with a sample-barcoded 5' primer, a second PCR was run for about 6 to 11 cycles. Each CDR3 protein is one row after TCRdb ran MiXCR on the 5' RACE reads. The profile shows under 700,000 distinct CDR3 sequences, around 24% of them singletons. This sample was also put to use in a study of T cells of mothers and their children.

Source material: blood. The receptors here all came from a boy younger than 18 in good health.

There are a few counts of this clonotype. The chain has TRBV20-1 and TRBJ2-5; 13 positions match TRBD2. The J call may be faulty, since TRBJ2-1 better matches the DNA end. The germline V gene has CDR1 DFQATT and CDR2 SNEGSKA (reference sequence). The CDR3 covers 14 residues. Here the CDR3 reads CSAPGTSGDNEQFF. The CDR3 coding sequence is TGCAGTGCCCCCGGGACTAGCGGGGACAATGAGCAGTTCTTC.

The chain links TRBV6-2 or TRBV6-3 to TRBJ2-7; 10 bases align to TRBD2. CDR1 is MNHEY, CDR2 SVGEGT, per germline. V gave up 5 bases and J gave up 3 bases; unmatched junction bases: 1. The CDR3 has 13 residues. CDR3 in amino acids: CASSGLADYEQYF. CDR3 nucleotides: TGTGCCAGCAGTGGACTAGCGGACTACGAGCAGTACTTC.

In this sample, this clonotype turned up once. The chain carries TRBV24-1 and TRBJ2-3; 11 bases are a match to TRBD2. V was clipped by 0 bases and J by 1 base; unmatched bases: 11. CDR3 length: 20 amino acids. Germline V gene sequence: CDR1 KGHDR, CDR2 SFDVKD. The CDR3: CATSDLPGTSGPPGTDTQYF. In DNA form, the CDR3 reads TGTGCCACCAGTGATTTGCCTGGGACTAGCGGTCCCCCCGGCACAGATACGCAGTATTTT.

The CDR3 sequence: CASSFIPTGELFF. For the CDR3, the DNA is TGTGCCAGCAGTTTCATTCCCACCGGGGAGCTGTTTTTT. The V gene is TRBV6-4, the J gene TRBJ2-2; the D is unclear. Germline assignment: CDR1 MRHNA and CDR2 SNTAGT. This CDR3 region has 13 residues. Trimming took 5 bases from V and 4 from J, leaving 8 bases between them.

The J gene is TRBJ2-7, the V gene TRBV10-3; TRBD2 matches 13 bases. CDR3 length equals 14 residues. Per the germline V gene, CDR1 is ENHRY and CDR2 is SYGVKD. V shed 5 bases, J shed 8 bases, and the junction held 6 bases outside the gene matches. The CDR3 reads CAISTGTSGTQQYF. The CDR3 DNA is TGTGCCATCAGTACCGGGACTAGCGGGACCCAGCAGTACTTC.

On this clonotype: Compared with germline, one end of the junction differs, possibly owing to a read error. The chain combines TRBV20-1 with TRBJ2-1, with 9 bases that match TRBD2. The CDR3 is 15 residues long. CDR1 and CDR2 (germline): DFQATT, SNEGSKA (reference sequence). CDR3 coding DNA: TGCGGTGCTATGGTACTGCGGGGGGGTAGCAATGAGCAGTTCTTC. As protein: CGAMVLRGGSNEQFF.

The chain has TRBV6-2 or TRBV6-3 and TRBJ1-2; D call uncertain. CDR1 is MNHEY, CDR2 SVGEGT, per germline. Between the trimmed V and J ends, which lost 7 bases and 3 bases, there was a span of 9 bases. The CDR3 loop spans 12 amino acids. This chain's CDR3 is CASTERDYGYTF. Here the CDR3 DNA reads TGTGCCAGCACTGAGAGGGACTATGGCTACACCTTC.

As to this clonotype: One base away lies a much larger clone, so this may be a sequencing read error. This chain joins TRBV19 and TRBJ2-1; D is unclear. TRBJ2-7 matches the DNA end more closely, so the J call is doubtful. The V gene's germline CDR1 is LNHDA and CDR2 SQIVND (reference sequence). This CDR3 is 14 amino acids long. DNA for the CDR3: TGTGCCAGTAGTATCAGTCCGCGTATTGGGGAGCAGTACTTC. This sequence encodes CASSISPRIGEQYF.

This clonotype was seen only a few times. This chain joins TRBV12-3 or TRBV12-4 and TRBJ2-4; tentatively, D is TRBD1 (5 bases). V was cut by 3 bases and J by 0 bases, with 15 bases left in between. This CDR3 is built from 17 residues. For the CDR3, the DNA is TGTGCCAGCAGTTTGGGGCAGGTACATCTAGCCAAAAACATTCAGTACTTC. Translation gives CASSLGQVHLAKNIQYF.

The V call is TRBV7-2, the J call TRBJ2-7, with D possibly being TRBD1 (5 bases). The CDR3 extends over 17 amino acids. V was trimmed by 0 bases and J by 1 base, leaving 16 bases between them. Germline assignment: CDR1 SGHTA and CDR2 FQGNSA. DNA of the CDR3: TGTGCCAGCAGCTTAGCGGGCGACTGGGGCTTATCCTACGAGCAGTACTTC. This gives the protein CASSLAGDWGLSYEQYF.

This clonotype was recorded at least ten times. V is TRBV28 and J is TRBJ2-4; D not certain. There are 15 residues in the CDR3. V lost 1 base and J lost 1, with 8 bases in between. Germline CDR1 and CDR2: MDHEN and SYDVKM. CDR3 sequence: CASSLFGVAKNIQYF. The DNA for the CDR3 is TGTGCCAGCAGTTTATTTGGGGTGGCCAAAAACATTCAGTACTTC.

CDR3 loop: CASSLDGRGDTGELFF. CDR3 nucleotide sequence: TGCGCCAGCAGCTTGGACGGCCGCGGGGACACCGGGGAGCTGTTTTTT. The chain employs TRBV5-1 and TRBJ2-2, with a possible D match to TRBD2 (6 bases). Germline V gene data show CDR1 as SGHRS and CDR2 as YFSETQ. Deletions cut 0 bases from V and 3 bases from J, with 12 bases between. The CDR3 contains 16 residues.

This clonotype appeared a few times. The J gene is TRBJ2-3, the V gene TRBV3-1, with unresolved D. CDR1 is LGHDT and CDR2 is YNNKEL in the germline V gene (reference sequence). The CDR3 loop spans 12 amino acids. The V end was cut by 4 bases, the J end by 5 bases, with 7 bases between. The CDR3 is CASSPSIDTQYF. The CDR3 region has the DNA TGTGCCAGCAGCCCTTCAATAGATACGCAGTATTTT.

This chain uses TRBV2 with TRBJ1-2; D may be TRBD1 (6 bases). V was cut by 2 bases and J by 6 bases, with 13 bases left in between. The CDR3 consists of 14 residues. Germline V gene lookup returns CDR1 SNHLY and CDR2 FYNNEI. This CDR3 is CASSEPGAYDGYTF. CDR3 DNA sequence: TGTGCCAGCAGTGAACCAGGGGCGTACGATGGCTACACCTTC.

The chain is built from TRBV11-2 and TRBJ1-2; no clear D gene. CDR1 is SGHAT, CDR2 FQNNGV, per germline. This CDR3 has 15 residues. The V gene lost 1 base and the J gene lost 2 bases, with 11 bases spanning the gap. The CDR3 region has the DNA TGTGCCAGCAGCTTAGTGCTGGGGTGGAACTATGGCTACACCTTC. Translation: CASSLVLGWNYGYTF.

The chain carries TRBV6-4 and TRBJ2-3; possibly TRBD2 for D (6 bases). With 0 bases removed from V and 10 bases from J, the gap between germline ends came to 14 bases. Germline V lookup: CDR1 MRHNA, CDR2 SNTAGT. CDR3 length: 14 residues. The CDR3 bases are TGTGCCAGCAGTGACTCCCCAACCGGGACTCCGCAGTATTTT. Amino acids: CASSDSPTGTPQYF.

At least ten counts were recorded for this clonotype. The V call is TRBV6-5, the J call TRBJ1-4, with D possibly matching TRBD1 (5 bases). Deletions cut 2 bases from V and 7 bases from J, with 17 bases between. Germline values: CDR1 MNHEY, CDR2 SVGAGI. The CDR3 is 16 amino acids. CDR3 loop: CASSYTPPGVGEKLFF. The CDR3 nucleotides read TGTGCCAGCAGTTACACCCCCCCGGGGGTTGGTGAAAAACTGTTTTTT.

The gene calls are TRBV7-8 and TRBJ2-7, with a tentative D call TRBD1 (7 bases). The CDR3 runs 15 residues. The V end lost 2 bases, the J end lost 2 bases, and 13 bases lay between the germline ends. Germline loops: CDR1 SGHVS, CDR2 FQNEAQ. In DNA form, the CDR3 reads TGTGCCAGCAGCTTAAACGGGGGACAGACCTACGAGCAGTACTTC. This translates into CASSLNGGQTYEQYF.

This clonotype was observed a few times. This chain uses TRBV7-2 with TRBJ2-7; D remains unclear. Germline values: CDR1 SGHTA, CDR2 FQGNSA. V was cut by 4 bases and J by 0 bases, with 16 bases left in between. This CDR3 has 16 amino acids. CDR3 loop: CASSSLNDGFSYEQYF. The CDR3 DNA reads as TGTGCCAGCAGCTCCCTGAACGACGGATTCTCCTACGAGCAGTACTTC.

The genes are TRBV21-1 and TRBJ2-6; TRBD1 is the table's D call, not checked against the DNA. TRBV21-1 is a pseudogene locus. The CDR3 has 16 residues. The CDR3 region is CAGSRYRGSGANVLTF. DNA of the CDR3: TGTGCCGGCAGCAGATACAGGGGCTCTGGGGCCAACGTCCTGACTTTC.

This clonotype occurred many times. The V and J genes are TRBV7-2 and TRBJ2-3; 7 nucleotides line up with TRBD2. CDR3 length: 16 amino acids. Trimming at V came to 1 base and at J to 0 bases, leaving 4 bases not matched to a gene. Germline V gene data show CDR1 as SGHTA and CDR2 as FQGNSA. The CDR3 reads CASSLVASGSTDTQYF. Written as DNA, the CDR3 is TGTGCCAGCAGCTTAGTCGCTAGCGGTAGCACAGATACGCAGTATTTT.

This sequence joins TRBV4-2 and TRBJ2-5; tentative D call: TRBD2 (5 bases). The DNA end favors TRBJ2-1, so the J call may be wrong. Germline CDR1 is LGHNA and CDR2 is YNFKEQ. The CDR3 consists of 13 residues. CDR3 DNA sequence: TGTGCCAGCAGCCGATCCTCCGGGGATGAGCAGTTCTTC. It encodes CASSRSSGDEQFF.

The V and J genes are TRBV19 and TRBJ1-3, with 7 bases lining up with TRBD1. J gave up 2 bases and V 3 bases, and 1 base lay outside the gene matches. This CDR3 region has 14 residues. Germline V gives CDR1 LNHDA, CDR2 SQIVND (reference sequence). CDR3 region: CASSMGTAGNTIYF. The CDR3 bases are TGTGCCAGTAGTATGGGGACAGCTGGAAACACCATATATTTT.

This clonotype was picked up many times. The rearrangement joins TRBV27 to TRBJ1-4, with a tentative D call TRBD1 (5 bases). The length of the CDR3 is 14 residues. Trimming stripped 4 bases from V and 4 bases from J, with 10 bases between. Germline V CDR1 and CDR2: MNHEY, SMNVEV (reference sequence). CDR3 loop: CASSWWRGNEKLFF. The CDR3 nucleotides read TGTGCCAGCAGTTGGTGGAGGGGTAATGAAAAACTGTTTTTT.